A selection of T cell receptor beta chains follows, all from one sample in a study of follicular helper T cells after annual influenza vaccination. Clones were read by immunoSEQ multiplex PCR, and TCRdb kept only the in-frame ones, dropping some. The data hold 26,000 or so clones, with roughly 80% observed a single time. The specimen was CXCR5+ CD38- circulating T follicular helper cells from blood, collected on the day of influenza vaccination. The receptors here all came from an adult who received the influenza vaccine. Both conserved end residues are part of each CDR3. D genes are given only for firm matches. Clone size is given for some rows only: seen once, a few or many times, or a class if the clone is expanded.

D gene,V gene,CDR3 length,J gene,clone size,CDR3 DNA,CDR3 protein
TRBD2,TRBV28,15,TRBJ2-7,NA,TGTGCCAGCAGTCCCTCAGCTAGCGGGGGGCGACAGCAGTACTTC,CASSPSASGGRQQYF
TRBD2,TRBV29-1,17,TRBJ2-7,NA,TGCAGCGTTCTAAGGCGAGGGACTAGCGGGACCACCTACGAGCAGTACTTC,CSVLRRGTSGTTYEQYF
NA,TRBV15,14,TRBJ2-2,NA,TGTGCCACCAGCAGAGGAGGAGACACCGGGGAGCTGTTTTTT,CATSRGGDTGELFF
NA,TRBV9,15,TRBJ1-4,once,TGTGCCAGCAGCGTAGCTTCGGGTGCTAATGAAAAACTGTTTTTT,CASSVASGANEKLFF
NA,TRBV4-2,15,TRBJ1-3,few,TGTGCCAGCAGCCAAGATAAGGGAGCTGGAAACACCATATATTTT,CASSQDKGAGNTIYF
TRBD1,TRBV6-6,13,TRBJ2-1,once,TGTGCCAGCAGGCGACAGGGGGGGGATGAGCAGTTCTTC,CASRRQGGDEQFF
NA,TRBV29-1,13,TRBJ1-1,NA,TGCAGCGTCCGACATAATCTGAACACTGAAGCTTTCTTT,CSVRHNLNTEAFF
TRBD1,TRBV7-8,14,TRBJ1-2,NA,TGTGCCAGCAGCTTAGAGGGACAGGTCTATGGCTACACCTTC,CASSLEGQVYGYTF
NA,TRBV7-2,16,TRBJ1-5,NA,TGTGCCAGCAGCCCTGGGCGTCGGGATAGCAATCAGCCCCAGCATTTT,CASSPGRRDSNQPQHF
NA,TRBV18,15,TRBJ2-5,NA,TGTGCCAGCTCATCGGATGGAGGGATGAGGGAGACCCAGTACTTC,CASSSDGGMRETQYF
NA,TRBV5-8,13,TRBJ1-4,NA,TGTGCCAGCAGCTTGTGGGGGGGAGAAAAACTGTTTTTT,CASSLWGGEKLFF
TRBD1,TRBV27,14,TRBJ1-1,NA,TGTGCCAGCAGTTTAAAGGGGGCGCGCACTGAAGCTTTCTTT,CASSLKGARTEAFF
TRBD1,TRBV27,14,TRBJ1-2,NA,TGTGCCAGCAGTCCCCGGGACAGTCTATATGGCTACACCTTC,CASSPRDSLYGYTF
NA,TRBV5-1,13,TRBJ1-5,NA,TGCGCCAGCAGCCTAGTGGGGAGACAGCCCCAGCATTTT,CASSLVGRQPQHF
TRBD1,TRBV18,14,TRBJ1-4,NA,TGTGCCAGCTCACCGGGACAGGGTTTCGAAAAACTGTTTTTT,CASSPGQGFEKLFF
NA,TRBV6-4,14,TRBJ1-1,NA,TGTGCCAGCCGACTACAGGAGGGTAGCACTGAAGCTTTCTTT,CASRLQEGSTEAFF
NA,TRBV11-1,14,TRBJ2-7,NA,TGTGCCAGCAGACCCATGGGCGAATCCTACGAGCAGTACTTC,CASRPMGESYEQYF